The 26 T cell receptor beta chains below all came from one sample that was sequenced in a study of blood T cell repertoires in COVID-19. Profiled with immunoSEQ multiplex PCR; TCRdb holds only in-frame clones, not every one. In the table there are 250,000 to 300,000 clones, roughly 90% of which are singletons. Source material: PBMCs or T cells enriched from blood (not recorded which). All receptors come from a woman aged 40 to 50 who had recovered from COVID-19.

This chain connects TRBV12-5 to TRBJ2-1, with 14 positions matching TRBD2. Germline V gene data show CDR1 as LGHNT and CDR2 as FRNRAP. The CDR3 extends over 19 amino acids. V shed 0 bases and J 10 bases; nucleotides not matched to a gene: 14. The CDR3 region is CASGLVRVGLAGGQSEQFF. DNA of the CDR3: TGTGCTAGTGGTTTGGTAAGGGTAGGACTAGCGGGAGGCCAATCCGAGCAGTTCTTC.

This clone was observed a single time. The CDR3 region is CASSPGGTSGNTIYF. CDR3 bases: TGTGCCAGCAGCCCAGGGGGAACCTCTGGAAACACCATATATTTT. This chain connects TRBV5-4 to TRBJ1-3; 7 nucleotides line up with TRBD1. V was pared by 4 bases and J by 0 bases, with 4 bases of the junction left unmatched. Germline values: CDR1 SGHNT, CDR2 YYREEE (reference sequence). The CDR3 runs to 15 residues. Full variable domain (outside the CDR3, taken from reference TRBV5-4 and TRBJ1-3): ETGVTQSPTHLIKTRGQQVTLRCSSQSGHNTVSWYQQALGQGPQFIFQYYREEENGRGNFPPRFSGLQFPNYSSELNVNALELDDSALYLCASSPGGTSGNTIYFGEGSWLTVV.

The chain joins TRBV19 to TRBJ1-5; 10 bases are shared with TRBD1. J gave up 0 bases and V 3 bases, and 5 bases lay outside the gene matches. Per the germline V gene, CDR1 is LNHDA and CDR2 is SQIVND (reference sequence). This CDR3 region has 17 residues. DNA for the CDR3: TGTGCCAGTAGTATTACCGGGACAGGGGATAGCAATCAGCCCCAGCATTTT. Its protein is CASSITGTGDSNQPQHF.

This rearrangement joins TRBV30 to TRBJ1-6; D uncertain. Trimming pared 4 bases from V and 4 bases from J, leaving 11 bases between. Germline CDR1 is GTSNPN and CDR2 is SVGIG (reference sequence). The CDR3 covers 14 residues. As DNA, the CDR3 is TGTGCCTGGAACGGACGGGGATATAATTCACCCCTCCACTTT. This translates into CAWNGRGYNSPLHF.

The V and J genes are TRBV14 and TRBJ2-3; TRBD2 is a possible D gene (5 bases). Trimming cost V 4 bases and J 8 bases, with 13 bases left between them. In germline, CDR1 is SGHDN, CDR2 FVKESK. The CDR3 loop spans 13 amino acids. CDR3 coding DNA: TGTGCCAGCAGCCCCACTAGTGTTGGTACGCAGTATTTT. Its translation: CASSPTSVGTQYF.

This clone was seen more than once but under ten times. CDR3 in amino acids: CASSWGGLASANTGELFF. CDR3 DNA sequence: TGTGCCAGCAGCTGGGGGGGGCTAGCGTCCGCGAACACCGGGGAGCTGTTTTTT. The chain recombines TRBV11-3 with TRBJ2-2; D possibly corresponds to TRBD2 (7 bases). The ends were cut back, 4 bases at V and 0 bases at J, with 18 bases in the middle. The CDR3 loop spans 18 amino acids. Per germline, CDR1 SGHNT and CDR2 YENEEA.

The chain joins TRBV19 to TRBJ1-2; 8 nucleotides line up with TRBD1. The CDR3 runs to 16 residues. The germline V gene has CDR1 LNHDA and CDR2 SQIVND (reference sequence). Germline trimming cut 5 bases from V and 2 bases from J; bases unmatched to any gene: 10. This CDR3 is CASSPLHRGGNYGYTF. The CDR3 DNA sequence: TGTGCCAGTAGTCCGCTTCACAGGGGGGGGAACTATGGCTACACCTTC.

The V gene is TRBV19, the J gene TRBJ1-2, with D unclear. This CDR3 region has 13 residues. Looked up from germline, CDR1 is LNHDA and CDR2 is SQIVND (reference sequence). V lost 3 bases to trimming and J lost 4 bases, with 9 bases between them. CDR3 sequence: CASSIRPGYGYTF. In nucleotides, the CDR3 is TGTGCCAGTAGTATTCGTCCGGGCTATGGCTACACCTTC. The full variable domain, completed using reference TRBV19 and TRBJ1-2, is DGGITQSPKYLFRKEGQNVTLSCEQNLNHDAMYWYRQDPGQGLRLIYYSQIVNDFQKGDIAEGYSVSREKKESFPLTVTSAQKNPTAFYLCASSIRPGYGYTFGSGTRLTVV.

V is TRBV5-1 and J is TRBJ1-4; possibly TRBD1 for D (6 bases). V was shortened by 3 bases and J by 0 bases, with 9 bases between the two germline ends. The length of the CDR3 is 15 residues. Looked up from germline, CDR1 is SGHRS and CDR2 is YFSETQ. CDR3 in amino acids: CASSSQGATNEKLFF. CDR3 coding DNA: TGCGCCAGCAGCTCACAGGGTGCAACTAATGAAAAACTGTTTTTT.

The chain is built from TRBV12-5 and TRBJ2-3; 13 bases line up with TRBD2. The CDR3 totals 16 residues. CDR1 LGHNT and CDR2 FRNRAP come from the germline V gene. Trimming at V came to 0 bases and at J to 5 bases, leaving 2 bases not matched to a gene. The CDR3 DNA reads as TGTGCTAGTGGTTTGGTACTAGCGGGAGGGGGAGATACGCAGTATTTT. It specifies CASGLVLAGGGDTQYF.

The chain recombines TRBV5-4 with TRBJ1-2; TRBD1 might be the D (6 bases). Trimming removed 2 bases from V and 2 bases from J, with 10 bases in between. Germline CDR1 and CDR2: SGHNT and YYREEE (reference sequence). There are 14 residues in the CDR3. CDR3 amino acids: CASSLEGQNYGYTF. Here the CDR3 DNA reads TGTGCCAGCAGCTTAGAAGGACAGAACTATGGCTACACCTTC.

This chain connects TRBV19 to TRBJ2-2; maybe TRBD2 (6 bases). V was trimmed by 7 bases and J by 7 bases, leaving 13 bases between them. The CDR3 has 13 amino acids. In germline, CDR1 is LNHDA, CDR2 SQIVND (reference sequence). The CDR3 bases are TGTGCCAGTATGGGACTCGAGAACGGGGAGCTGTTTTTT. It codes for CASMGLENGELFF.

The V and J genes are TRBV4-2 and TRBJ1-6; no firm D call. This CDR3 contains 13 residues. Deletions cut 1 base from V and 7 bases from J, with 5 bases between. Germline CDR1 and CDR2: LGHNA and YNFKEQ. CDR3 coding DNA: TGTGCCAGCAGCCAAGCTCCCAATTCACCCCTCCACTTT. Its translation is CASSQAPNSPLHF.

The chain employs TRBV15 and TRBJ2-7, with D maybe TRBD1 (6 bases). Between the trimmed V and J ends, which lost 1 base and 4 bases, there was a span of 17 bases. This CDR3 region has 16 residues. The germline V gene has CDR1 LNHNV and CDR2 YYDKDF (reference sequence). The CDR3 reads CATSRGIYRVGYEQYF. CDR3 bases: TGTGCCACCAGCAGAGGAATTTACAGGGTCGGGTACGAGCAGTACTTC. The whole variable domain, filled in from reference TRBV15 and TRBJ2-7, reads DAMVIQNPRYQVTQFGKPVTLSCSQTLNHNVMYWYQQKSSQAPKLLFHYYDKDFNNEADTPDNFQSRRPNTSFCFLDIRSPGLGDTAMYLCATSRGIYRVGYEQYFGPGTRLTVT.

V gene TRBV7-9 combines with J gene TRBJ2-6; weak D call: TRBD2 (6 bases). Trimming left V 7 bases short and J 0 bases short, with 13 bases between. Germline V gene lookup returns CDR1 SEHNR and CDR2 FQNEAQ (reference sequence). CDR3 size: 16 residues. The CDR3 loop reads CASILMGGSGANVLTF. The CDR3 nucleotides are TGTGCCAGCATCCTGATGGGGGGCTCTGGGGCCAACGTCCTGACTTTC.

The rearrangement links TRBV5-1 to TRBJ2-2; 7 bases agree with TRBD1. Germline trimming cut 0 bases from V and 4 bases from J; bases unmatched to any gene: 6. CDR3 length: 16 amino acids. From germline, CDR1 is SGHRS and CDR2 YFSETQ. The chain's CDR3 is CASSLARGWSTGELFF. CDR3 in DNA: TGCGCCAGCAGCTTGGCCAGGGGGTGGAGCACCGGGGAGCTGTTTTTT.

J is TRBJ1-2 and V is TRBV20-1; D is perhaps TRBD1 (5 bases). The germline V gene has CDR1 DFQATT and CDR2 SNEGSKA (reference sequence). This CDR3 is 11 amino acids long. V was shortened by 3 bases and J by 5 bases, with 7 bases between the two germline ends. The CDR3 is CSASPGYGYTF. The CDR3 nucleotides are TGCAGTGCTAGTCCAGGGTATGGCTACACCTTC.

The chain links TRBV6-5 to TRBJ1-2; maybe TRBD1 (5 bases). CDR1 MNHEY and CDR2 SVGAGI come from the germline V gene. The V end was cut by 4 bases, the J end by 6 bases, with 12 bases between. The CDR3 runs to 13 residues. The CDR3 sequence is CASSFQGFDGYTF. DNA of the CDR3: TGTGCCAGCAGTTTTCAGGGTTTTGATGGCTACACCTTC.

The rearrangement links TRBV4-3 to TRBJ2-7, with 8 positions matching TRBD2. Trimming at V came to 1 base and at J to 2 bases, leaving 7 bases not matched to a gene. Germline V lookup: CDR1 LGHNA, CDR2 YSLEER. CDR3 size: 16 residues. The CDR3 sequence: CASSQAQGLETYEQYF. The CDR3, as DNA: TGCGCCAGCAGCCAAGCTCAGGGACTAGAGACCTACGAGCAGTACTTC.

The chain combines TRBV21-1 with TRBJ1-2; the D call of TRBD1 is as the table states it, not checked on the DNA. TRBV21-1 is classified as a pseudogene. The CDR3 covers 20 residues. Here the CDR3 reads CASSKVVATGGPRQTYGYTF. In nucleotides, the CDR3 is TGTGCCAGCAGCAAAGTGGTGGCGACAGGGGGCCCGCGGCAAACCTATGGCTACACCTTC.

The V gene is TRBV18, the J gene TRBJ1-2; D ambiguous. The CDR3 is 16 residues long. V shed 3 bases and J shed 2 bases, with 16 bases lying between them. Per the germline V gene, CDR1 is KGHSH and CDR2 is LQKENI. This CDR3 is CASSPPGLRGNYGYTF. CDR3 nucleotides: TGTGCCAGCTCACCTCCCGGGCTTAGAGGGAACTATGGCTACACCTTC. Drawing the rest from reference TRBV18 and TRBJ1-2, the complete variable domain is NAGVMQNPRHLVRRRGQEARLRCSPMKGHSHVYWYRQLPEEGLKFMVYLQKENIIDESGMPKERFSAEFPKEGPSILRIQQVVRGDSAAYFCASSPPGLRGNYGYTFGSGTRLTVV.

This chain joins TRBV7-8 and TRBJ2-4; D call uncertain. The CDR3 contains 16 residues. Between the trimmed V and J ends, which lost 5 bases and 2 bases, there was a span of 16 bases. The germline V gene encodes CDR1 SGHVS and CDR2 FQNEAQ. This chain's CDR3 is CASSHRLLASKNIQYF. The CDR3 DNA sequence: TGTGCCAGCAGCCACCGATTACTTGCGTCCAAAAACATTCAGTACTTC.

This clone appeared once. The chain links TRBV5-5 to TRBJ2-5; 12 nucleotides agree with TRBD2. With 4 bases clipped from V and 9 bases from J, the junction kept 13 bases outside the gene matches. The germline V gene encodes CDR1 SGHKS and CDR2 YYEKEE (reference sequence). This CDR3 region has 16 residues. The CDR3 sequence is CASSKGTSGGTWSQYF. The DNA of the CDR3 is TGTGCCAGCAGCAAAGGCACTAGCGGGGGGACGTGGTCCCAGTACTTC.

The genes are TRBV7-2 and TRBJ1-5, with D hard to call. The V end was cut by 3 bases, the J end by 4 bases, with 10 bases between. This CDR3 is 14 amino acids long. The germline V gene encodes CDR1 SGHTA and CDR2 FQGNSA. The CDR3 sequence is CASSFRGGNQPQHF. The CDR3 DNA reads TGTGCCAGCAGCTTCAGAGGTGGGAATCAGCCCCAGCATTTT.

This sequence joins TRBV6-5 and TRBJ1-2; no firm D call. The CDR3 spans 14 residues. V gave up 5 bases and J gave up 4 bases, with 14 bases separating them. CDR1 and CDR2 (germline): MNHEY, SVGAGI. The CDR3 protein is CASSPLSASYGYTF. In nucleotides, the CDR3 is TGTGCCAGCAGTCCACTGTCAGCGTCCTATGGCTACACCTTC.

This chain joins TRBV7-9 and TRBJ1-3; 8 bases align to TRBD1. The CDR3 is 14 amino acids. Germline loops: CDR1 SEHNR, CDR2 FQNEAQ (reference sequence). V trimming: 5 bases; J trimming: 4 bases; junction bases outside the gene matches: 4. Here the CDR3 reads CASSPGQAGNTIYF. The DNA of the CDR3 is TGTGCCAGCAGCCCGGGACAGGCCGGAAACACCATATATTTT.